This entry concerns a single T cell receptor (beta chain). These data are taken from a study of blood T cell repertoires in COVID-19. The data were produced by immunoSEQ multiplex PCR, yet TCRdb's version contains in-frame clones alone and is incomplete. The table records about 210,000 clones, 88% of them present only once. Per germline, CDR1 SGHTA and CDR2 FQGNSA. The germline V and J ends were trimmed by 3 bases and 0 bases, with 6 bases remaining between them. This CDR3 has 14 amino acids. V usage is TRBV7-2 and J usage is TRBJ1-3; D is possibly TRBD1 (5 bases). This receptor was obtained from a man aged 18 to 29 with active or convalescent COVID-19. Sequences were obtained from peripheral blood. CDR3 DNA sequence: TGTGCCAGCAGCTTCCAGGGCTCTGGAAACACCATATATTTT. This translates into CASSFQGSGNTIYF. The entire variable domain, with the rest obtained from reference TRBV7-2 and TRBJ1-3, is as follows: GAGVSQSPSNKVTEKGKDVELRCDPISGHTALYWYRQSLGQGLEFLIYFQGNSAPDKSGLPSDRFSAERTGGSVSTLTIQRTQQEDSAVYLCASSFQGSGNTIYFGEGSWLTVV.